This is a list of T cell receptor beta chains from one sample in a study of blood T cell repertoires in COVID-19. Sequencing used immunoSEQ multiplex PCR; TCRdb keeps in-frame clones, though not all of them. The sample lists 200,000 to 250,000 clones; approximately 80% were seen once. Source material: PBMCs or T cells enriched from blood (not recorded which). Source of these receptors: a man aged 35-49 years who had recovered from COVID-19. CDR3s include the opening cysteine and the closing phenylalanine or tryptophan. The D gene is left open where the match is weak. Part of the rows lack a size; the others show once, few, many or a class for expanded clones.

V gene	clone size	J gene	D gene	CDR3 protein	CDR3 DNA
TRBV6-5	-	TRBJ2-1	-	CASRTTRRGYNEQFF	TGTGCCAGCAGAACGACTAGGAGGGGCTACAATGAGCAGTTCTTC
TRBV9	-	TRBJ1-2	TRBD1	CASTNTPRTGGGGYTF	TGTGCCAGCACCAATACCCCCCGTACAGGGGGCGGTGGCTACACCTTC
TRBV12-3/TRBV12-4	-	TRBJ1-1	-	CASSSQVTEAFF	TGTGCCAGCAGTTCACAGGTTACTGAAGCTTTCTTT
TRBV5-5	-	TRBJ2-1	-	CASSPLGSSGSYNEQFF	TGTGCCAGCAGCCCTCTGGGCTCTTCGGGGTCCTACAATGAGCAGTTCTTC
TRBV2	-	TRBJ1-2	TRBD1	CASSEGQGRGYTF	TGTGCCAGCAGTGAGGGACAGGGTCGTGGCTACACCTTC
TRBV19	-	TRBJ1-3	TRBD1	CASRTGTYSGNTIYF	TGTGCCAGCAGGACAGGGACCTACTCTGGAAACACCATATATTTT
TRBV18	-	TRBJ1-1	TRBD1	CASSPGQGSNTEAFF	TGTGCCAGCTCACCAGGACAGGGATCGAACACTGAAGCTTTCTTT
TRBV7-2	-	TRBJ1-3	-	CASSLDSYSGNTIYF	TGTGCCAGCAGCCTAGACAGTTACTCTGGAAACACCATATATTTT
TRBV2	few	TRBJ1-6	TRBD1	CASNSGQGASPLHF	TGTGCCAGCAATTCGGGACAGGGGGCTTCACCCCTCCACTTT
TRBV25-1	once	TRBJ1-2	TRBD1	CASSGLQGSYGYTF	TGTGCCAGCAGTGGACTACAGGGGAGCTATGGCTACACCTTC
TRBV6-1	few	TRBJ2-7	-	CASSETLPYEQYF	TGTGCCAGCAGTGAAACTCTACCCTACGAGCAGTACTTC
TRBV4-1	-	TRBJ1-6	-	CASSQSGTLNSPLHF	TGCGCCAGCAGCCAGTCCGGGACACTAAATTCACCCCTCCACTTT
TRBV7-8	-	TRBJ2-1	TRBD1	CASSLGQGSSNEQFF	TGTGCCAGCAGCTTAGGACAGGGGTCAAGCAATGAGCAGTTCTTC
TRBV13	-	TRBJ1-2	TRBD1	CASSASGLVGQGSPYGYTF	TGTGCCAGCAGCGCCTCGGGGTTGGTGGGACAGGGGTCACCCTATGGCTACACCTTC
TRBV2	few	TRBJ1-2	-	CASSEALTGTGYTF	TGTGCCAGCAGTGAAGCTTTAACAGGTACCGGCTACACCTTC
TRBV7-9	-	TRBJ1-5	TRBD1	CASSLGDRAFQPQHF	TGTGCCAGCAGCTTAGGGGACAGGGCTTTTCAGCCCCAGCATTTT
TRBV28	-	TRBJ1-5	-	CVSSPRGGGNQPQHF	TGTGTCAGCAGCCCTCGTGGGGGAGGGAATCAGCCCCAGCATTTT
TRBV7-3	-	TRBJ2-1	-	CASSLGGEQFF	TGTGCCAGCAGCCTCGGAGGGGAGCAGTTCTTC
TRBV28	-	TRBJ1-5	TRBD1	CASNRDRDSQPQHF	TGTGCCAGCAACCGGGACAGGGATAGTCAGCCCCAGCATTTT
TRBV21-1	-	TRBJ1-4	-	CASRKQGTNEKLFF	TGTGCCAGCAGAAAACAGGGGACTAATGAAAAACTGTTTTTT
TRBV3-1/TRBV3-2	-	TRBJ2-7	-	CASRLSGSTYEQYF	TGTGCCAGCAGACTCAGCGGAAGCACCTACGAGCAGTACTTC
TRBV4-1	-	TRBJ1-2	-	CASSPSQVFRYGYTF	TGCGCCAGCAGCCCTTCACAGGTCTTCAGGTATGGCTACACCTTC
TRBV18	-	TRBJ1-1	-	CASSANYQDTEAFF	TGTGCCAGCTCAGCCAATTACCAGGACACTGAAGCTTTCTTT
TRBV7-9	-	TRBJ1-2	TRBD1	CASSPTGGHGYTF	TGTGCCAGCAGCCCGACAGGGGGCCATGGCTACACCTTC
TRBV10-3	-	TRBJ2-3	-	CAISGVRSTDTQYF	TGTGCCATCAGTGGGGTGCGGTCCACAGATACGCAGTATTTT
TRBV27	-	TRBJ1-1	-	CASRPSGGLEAFF	TGTGCCAGCAGGCCCTCGGGGGGTTTAGAAGCTTTCTTT
TRBV11-2	-	TRBJ1-5	-	CASSLYSNQPQHF	TGTGCCAGCAGCCTCTATAGCAATCAGCCCCAGCATTTT
TRBV5-1	-	TRBJ2-7	TRBD2	CASSAVAGKDGEQYF	TGCGCCAGCAGCGCCGTAGCGGGGAAAGACGGCGAGCAGTACTTC
TRBV9	-	TRBJ2-3	TRBD2	CASSVRAGGTDTQYF	TGTGCCAGCAGCGTTCGTGCGGGGGGCACAGATACGCAGTATTTT
TRBV15	-	TRBJ2-7	TRBD2	CATSRGREGIYEQYF	TGTGCCACCAGCAGAGGCAGGGAGGGGATCTACGAGCAGTACTTC
TRBV6-5	-	TRBJ1-4	-	CASTGGRAGEKLFF	TGTGCCAGCACTGGAGGACGGGCGGGAGAAAAACTGTTTTTT
TRBV19	-	TRBJ1-4	TRBD1	CASTVTGGNEKLFF	TGTGCCAGTACCGTCACAGGGGGTAATGAAAAACTGTTTTTT
TRBV20-1	-	TRBJ1-1	-	CSAKGAEAFF	TGCAGTGCTAAAGGGGCTGAAGCTTTCTTT
TRBV18	-	TRBJ1-1	TRBD1	CASSPGTGENTEAFF	TGTGCCAGCTCACCTGGAACAGGGGAGAACACTGAAGCTTTCTTT
TRBV7-9	-	TRBJ2-3	TRBD2	CASSLMAGADTQYF	TGTGCCAGCAGCTTAATGGCGGGAGCCGATACGCAGTATTTT
TRBV6-6	-	TRBJ2-6	-	CASIDTSGANVLTF	TGTGCCAGTATTGACACCTCTGGGGCCAACGTCCTGACTTTC
TRBV3-1/TRBV3-2	-	TRBJ1-2	-	CASSPQGGRYGYTF	TGTGCCAGCAGCCCACAAGGGGGTCGCTATGGCTACACCTTC
TRBV28	-	TRBJ2-1	-	CASSYDREGLGNEQFF	TGTGCCAGCAGTTACGATCGAGAGGGATTGGGCAATGAGCAGTTCTTC
TRBV3-1/TRBV3-2	-	TRBJ2-3	-	CASSPWDNRPDTQYF	TGTGCCAGCAGTCCCTGGGACAACAGGCCAGATACGCAGTATTTT
TRBV10-1	-	TRBJ1-4	-	CARGGATFNEKLFF	TGCGCCAGAGGGGGAGCTACCTTCAATGAAAAACTGTTTTTT
TRBV5-1	-	TRBJ2-3	TRBD2	CASSLEGGPADTQYF	TGCGCCAGCAGCTTAGAGGGAGGGCCCGCAGATACGCAGTATTTT
TRBV27	-	TRBJ2-2	-	CASSLHARLNTGELFF	TGTGCCAGCAGTTTACATGCGCGGTTGAACACCGGGGAGCTGTTTTTT
TRBV28	-	TRBJ1-2	-	CASTQLTNYGYTF	TGTGCCAGCACCCAACTAACTAACTATGGCTACACCTTC
TRBV2	-	TRBJ1-1	-	CASRFRQVNTEAFF	TGTGCCAGCAGATTTCGACAGGTGAACACTGAAGCTTTCTTT
TRBV18	-	TRBJ2-2	TRBD1	CASSLTGGDGELFF	TGTGCCAGCTCACTGACAGGGGGCGACGGGGAGCTGTTTTTT
TRBV29-1	-	TRBJ2-1	TRBD2	CSVERLAGGWGEQFF	TGCAGCGTTGAACGCCTAGCGGGTGGGTGGGGTGAGCAGTTCTTC
TRBV5-1	-	TRBJ2-1	-	CASSWGFVRIRDNEQFF	TGCGCCAGCAGCTGGGGCTTCGTTCGGATCCGCGACAATGAGCAGTTCTTC
TRBV13	-	TRBJ2-5	TRBD1	CASSLGGQGDKTQYF	TGTGCCAGCAGCCTCGGCGGACAGGGGGATAAGACCCAGTACTTC
TRBV5-1	-	TRBJ1-1	TRBD1	CASSLGQEGHSLAFF	TGCGCCAGCAGCCTGGGACAGGAAGGTCACTCCCTGGCTTTCTTT
TRBV7-3	-	TRBJ2-3	-	CASSQKGPLDTQYF	TGTGCCAGCAGCCAAAAGGGGCCTTTGGATACGCAGTATTTT
TRBV2	-	TRBJ2-1	TRBD2	CASSIGTSGTNEQFF	TGTGCCAGCAGCATCGGGACTAGCGGGACCAATGAGCAGTTCTTC
TRBV10-3	-	TRBJ2-1	TRBD2	CAITATSGSNNEQFF	TGTGCCATCACCGCTACTAGCGGGAGTAACAATGAGCAGTTCTTC
TRBV9	-	TRBJ1-1	TRBD1	CASSPDRGPLEAFF	TGTGCCAGCAGCCCCGACAGGGGTCCCTTGGAAGCTTTCTTT
TRBV7-6	-	TRBJ1-1	-	CASSRRANTEAFF	TGTGCCAGCAGCCGCCGCGCCAACACTGAAGCTTTCTTT
TRBV5-4	-	TRBJ2-1	TRBD1	CASSSDGTGVDEQFF	TGTGCCAGCAGCTCCGATGGGACAGGGGTGGATGAGCAGTTCTTC
TRBV28	-	TRBJ1-6	-	CASTRGGNSNSPLHF	TGTGCCAGCACCCGGGGGGGTAATTCGAATTCACCCCTCCACTTT
TRBV19	-	TRBJ2-7	TRBD1	CASSISRGGLGTYEQYF	TGTGCCAGCAGTATTAGTCGAGGGGGCCTCGGTACCTACGAGCAGTACTTC
TRBV6-5	-	TRBJ1-1	TRBD1	CASSKQGRDTEAFF	TGTGCCAGCAGTAAACAGGGGCGGGACACTGAAGCTTTCTTT
TRBV11-2	-	TRBJ2-1	TRBD2	CASSSLAGGQRNEQFF	TGTGCCAGCAGCTCTCTAGCGGGGGGGCAGAGGAATGAGCAGTTCTTC
TRBV18	-	TRBJ2-7	-	CASSPAAVSSYEQYF	TGTGCCAGCTCACCAGCCGCGGTGAGCTCCTACGAGCAGTACTTC